The 19 T cell receptor beta chains below come from one sample, sequenced in a study of T cell responses to AZD1222 COVID-19 vaccine. Measured with immunoSEQ multiplex PCR; TCRdb has only the in-frame clones, and not every one. The data show roughly 150,000 clones, 80% to 95% seen once. The sequences come from peripheral blood, collected on day 0 of AZD1222 vaccination. These receptors were obtained from an adult in good health.

The rearrangement links TRBV28 to TRBJ1-2; no clear D. This CDR3 has 14 residues. Germline V gene data show CDR1 as MDHEN and CDR2 as SYDVKM. Trimming stripped 3 bases from V and 6 bases from J, with 14 bases between. CDR3 protein: CASSLGSPNDGYTF. CDR3 nucleotide sequence: TGTGCCAGCAGTTTGGGCAGCCCAAACGATGGCTACACCTTC.

The gene calls are TRBV6-5 and TRBJ2-7; D may be TRBD2 (5 bases). This CDR3 spans 15 amino acids. CDR1 is MNHEY and CDR2 is SVGAGI in the germline V gene. V was pared by 7 bases and J by 0 bases, with 16 bases between. The CDR3 reads CASKRDTASSYEQYF. The CDR3 nucleotides read TGTGCCAGCAAACGGGATACAGCTAGCTCCTACGAGCAGTACTTC.

The J gene is TRBJ2-1, the V gene TRBV28, with D maybe TRBD1 (5 bases). The CDR3 has 19 amino acids. Trimming pared 4 bases from V and 5 bases from J, leaving 27 bases between. CDR1 and CDR2 (germline): MDHEN, SYDVKM. CDR3 bases: TGTGCCAGCAGTTCCTCTTTCGGATCGAGGACACTATCGAACAATGAGCAGTTCTTC. Translated: CASSSSFGSRTLSNNEQFF. Full variable domain (remainder filled in from reference TRBV28 and TRBJ2-1): DVKVTQSSRYLVKRTGEKVFLECVQDMDHENMFWYRQDPGLGLRLIYFSYDVKMKEKGDIPEGYSVSREKKERFSLILESASTNQTSMYLCASSSSFGSRTLSNNEQFFGPGTRLTVL.

This rearrangement joins TRBV11-2 to TRBJ1-2; 7 positions match TRBD1. V was clipped by 2 bases and J by 8 bases; unmatched bases: 8. The CDR3 is made up of 14 amino acids. The V gene's germline CDR1 is SGHAT and CDR2 FQNNGV. The CDR3: CASSLRSQGEGYTF. Written as DNA, the CDR3 is TGTGCCAGCAGCTTAAGGTCTCAGGGGGAAGGCTACACCTTC.

As regards this clone: The DNA is omitted, as the CDR3 cannot be located on it reliably, and the CDR3 follows TCRdb's listing. The chain employs TRBV21-1 and TRBJ1-5; TRBD1 is taken as the D call from the table, unchecked against the DNA. TRBV21-1 is a pseudogene. The CDR3 is 17 residues long, counting both termini. The CDR3 is CASSKEGFGTGTWPQHF.

A few counts support this clone. J is TRBJ1-2 and V is TRBV18, with D maybe TRBD1 (6 bases). The CDR3 extends over 14 amino acids. Trimming removed 3 bases at V and 3 bases at J, with 11 bases between. Germline V lookup: CDR1 KGHSH, CDR2 LQKENI. The CDR3 bases are TGTGCCAGCTCACCGCAGGGGAAGGACTATGGCTACACCTTC. Amino acids: CASSPQGKDYGYTF.

The J gene is TRBJ1-5, the V gene TRBV20-1; the match to TRBD1 covers 7 bases. With 3 bases clipped from V and 4 bases from J, the junction kept 9 bases outside the gene matches. The CDR3 extends over 15 amino acids. Germline-derived CDR1 and CDR2 are DFQATT and SNEGSKA (reference sequence). In DNA form, the CDR3 reads TGCAGTGCTAGTCAGGGGGGGGGCCCTAATCAGCCCCAGCATTTT. This encodes CSASQGGGPNQPQHF.

This chain joins TRBV5-1 and TRBJ1-1, with TRBD1 matching over 8 bases. CDR1 and CDR2 from the germline V gene are SGHRS and YFSETQ. Unmatched junction bases numbered 8, after V lost 4 bases and J lost 3 bases. The CDR3 totals 15 residues. CDR3 coding DNA: TGCGCCAGCAGCCCCCGACAGGGGACGGACACTGAAGCTTTCTTT. Amino acid sequence: CASSPRQGTDTEAFF. The whole variable domain, filled in from reference TRBV5-1 and TRBJ1-1, reads KAGVTQTPRYLIKTRGQQVTLSCSPISGHRSVSWYQQTPGQGLQFLFEYFSETQRNKGNFPGRFSGRQFSNSRSEMNVSTLELGDSALYLCASSPRQGTDTEAFFGQGTRLTVV.

The chain joins TRBV7-9 to TRBJ2-7; 11 bases are a match to TRBD2. Germline lookup yields CDR1 SEHNR and CDR2 FQNEAQ (reference sequence). The CDR3 sequence is 14 residues long. V lost 2 bases, J lost 6 bases, and 3 bases stayed unmatched. The CDR3 coding sequence is TGTGCCAGCAGCTTAACCGGGACTAGCGGCGAGCAGTACTTC. Encoded protein: CASSLTGTSGEQYF.

DNA for the CDR3: TGTGCCAGCAGTTTAGGGTCCGGGACAGGGGAGAAGACCCAGTACTTC. This sequence encodes CASSLGSGTGEKTQYF. V gene TRBV28 combines with J gene TRBJ2-5, with 10 nucleotides matching TRBD1. This CDR3 spans 16 amino acids. J gave up 6 bases and V 2 bases, and 9 bases lay outside the gene matches. CDR1 is MDHEN, CDR2 SYDVKM, per germline. Together with reference TRBV28 and TRBJ2-5, the CDR3 gives the full variable domain: DVKVTQSSRYLVKRTGEKVFLECVQDMDHENMFWYRQDPGLGLRLIYFSYDVKMKEKGDIPEGYSVSREKKERFSLILESASTNQTSMYLCASSLGSGTGEKTQYFGPGTRLLVL.

This CDR3 is CASSQGPLYTDTQYF. In DNA form, the CDR3 reads TGCGCCAGCAGCCAAGGACCACTCTACACAGATACGCAGTATTTT. V and J are TRBV4-1 and TRBJ2-3; D ambiguous. Germline V gives CDR1 MGHRA, CDR2 YSYEKL. V shed 1 base and J shed 2 bases, with 10 bases lying between them. This CDR3 is built from 15 residues.

V usage is TRBV5-4 and J usage is TRBJ1-3; the D is unclear. CDR1 is SGHNT and CDR2 is YYREEE in the germline V gene (reference sequence). CDR3 length: 12 residues. V was pared by 2 bases and J by 2 bases, with 2 bases between. Here the CDR3 reads CASSFPGNTIYF. CDR3 in DNA: TGTGCCAGCAGCTTCCCTGGAAACACCATATATTTT.

This sequence joins TRBV7-9 and TRBJ2-3; TRBD1 matches 11 bases. V lost 8 bases to trimming and J lost 14 bases; unmatched junction nucleotides: 18. This CDR3 is built from 15 residues. Germline values: CDR1 SEHNR, CDR2 FQNEAQ (reference sequence). CDR3 sequence: CASERYRDRGAQMYF. The DNA for the CDR3 is TGTGCCAGCGAACGATACCGGGACAGGGGGGCCCAAATGTATTTT.

The V call is TRBV5-4, the J call TRBJ1-2; D unresolved. The germline gives CDR1 SGHNT, CDR2 YYREEE (reference sequence). Trimming pared 4 bases from V and 5 bases from J, leaving 6 bases between. The CDR3 is 11 residues long. The CDR3 spells CASSRAYGYTF. CDR3 nucleotide sequence: TGTGCCAGCAGCCGCGCTTATGGCTACACCTTC.

CDR3 in DNA: TGTGCCAGCACCCTTTGGGGGAGCGCCTACAATGAGCAGTTCTTC. Its protein is CASTLWGSAYNEQFF. The V gene is TRBV28, the J gene TRBJ2-1; D is possibly TRBD1 or TRBD2 (5 bases each). This CDR3 comprises 15 residues. Germline V CDR1 and CDR2: MDHEN, SYDVKM. The V gene lost 7 bases and the J gene lost 2 bases, with 15 bases spanning the gap.

The chain is built from TRBV24-1 and TRBJ2-1; 10 bases are shared with TRBD1. The CDR3 is made up of 16 amino acids. Germline CDR1 is KGHDR and CDR2 is SFDVKD. The V segment lost 2 bases and the J segment 8 bases; nucleotides outside the gene matches: 8. The CDR3 nucleotides read TGTGCCACCAGTGATTACTCCGGGACAGGGGTGGATGAGCAGTTCTTC. Its protein product is CATSDYSGTGVDEQFF.

This clone was observed a single time. The rearrangement links TRBV25-1 to TRBJ2-7; 8 bases agree with TRBD2. The V segment lost 5 bases and the J segment 1 base; nucleotides outside the gene matches: 7. Germline assignment: CDR1 MGHDK and CDR2 SYGVNS. This CDR3 is 15 amino acids long. CDR3 in DNA: TGTGCCAGCAGTTTCAGCGGGAGCCTATCCTACGAGCAGTACTTC. Protein sequence: CASSFSGSLSYEQYF.

This chain links TRBV30 with TRBJ1-1; 12 bases map to TRBD1. The junction had 10 bases not matched to a gene; V was cut back by 8 bases and J by 0 bases. CDR1 is GTSNPN, CDR2 SVGIG, per germline (reference sequence). The CDR3 consists of 16 residues. The CDR3 region is CATPGTGGTMNTEAFF. As DNA, the CDR3 is TGTGCCACCCCCGGGACAGGGGGCACCATGAACACTGAAGCTTTCTTT.

The chain recombines TRBV7-9 with TRBJ2-7; weak D call: TRBD1 (5 bases). This CDR3 spans 13 amino acids. V gave up 3 bases and J gave up 2 bases, with 8 bases separating them. Germline lookup yields CDR1 SEHNR and CDR2 FQNEAQ (reference sequence). The DNA of the CDR3 is TGTGCCAGCAGCTTTGGACACACCTACGAGCAGTACTTC. Residues: CASSFGHTYEQYF.